The present TCR beta chain was sequenced within a study of CD8+ T cells in alopecia areata. In the case of this clone: Its antigen remains unknown.

Broader study findings: Lesional scalp exceeded normal scalp in clonality, especially in alopecia totalis/universalis. The study found TCR sharing across patients less clear than in mice, possibly for HLA reasons. Resident alphabeta T cells of normal skin are also sequenced in scalp samples.

PBMCs, the starting material, were the source of sorted CD4+ and CD8+ T cells. The sequencing template was cDNA reverse transcribed from extracted RNA. Measured with immunoSEQ multiplex PCR; TCRdb has only the in-frame clones, and not every one. The sample carries around 210,000 clones, more than 50% recorded once. The TCR was taken from a human donor in good health. Sequences were obtained from CD8+ T cells sorted from blood.

The CDR3 sequence is CASSGGQGAMETQYF. Written as DNA, the CDR3 is TGCGCCAGCAGCGGCGGACAGGGGGCCATGGAGACCCAGTACTTC. The chain joins TRBV4-1 to TRBJ2-5; TRBD1 aligns across 11 bases. V dropped 5 bases and J dropped 5; count of bases not matched to a gene: 7. The CDR3 length is 15 residues. The V gene's germline CDR1 is MGHRA and CDR2 YSYEKL.